These 11 T cell receptor beta chains were all obtained from the same sample, sequenced in a study of metastatic and nonmetastatic thyroid tumors. From the PCR reads, TCRdb re-called clones with MiXCR. The repertoire holds around 25,000 clones, with roughly 24% as singletons. Every patient underwent thyroid surgery untreated. The sequenced sample was blood. Receptor source: a male donor with papillary thyroid cancer or a benign thyroid nodule (not recorded which). Some clones in this sample may be carry-over from other donors' samples.

This chain connects TRBV20-1 to TRBJ2-3, with 8 bases identical to TRBD2. The CDR3 loop spans 15 amino acids. The germline V gene has CDR1 DFQATT and CDR2 SNEGSKA (reference sequence). The trim removed 5 bases at V and 1 base at J, leaving 8 bases unmatched. This CDR3 reads CSAGSTSDRTDTQYF. CDR3 nucleotides: TGCAGTGCTGGATCGACTAGCGATCGCACAGATACGCAGTATTTT.

This clone has ten or more counts. The CDR3 here is CASSLGLSGAANTEAFF. The DNA of the CDR3 is TGTGCCAGCAGCTTAGGTCTTTCGGGGGCTGCTAACACTGAAGCTTTCTTT. This chain connects TRBV11-1 to TRBJ1-1, with D perhaps TRBD1 (6 bases). Germline assignment: CDR1 SGHAT and CDR2 FQDESV (reference sequence). This CDR3 contains 17 residues. V lost 1 base and J 2 bases, leaving 17 bases between the germline ends.

To note about this clone: This may stem from a read error, because a much larger clone lies one nucleotide away. The genes are TRBV5-1 and TRBJ2-2; 8 bases align to TRBD2. Per germline, CDR1 SGHRS and CDR2 YFSETQ. This CDR3 is built from 17 residues. V dropped 8 bases and J dropped 5; count of bases not matched to a gene: 17. The CDR3 spells CASSSAETSGDTGELFF. The DNA for the CDR3 is TGCGCCAGTAGTTCCGCCGAAACTAGCGGAGATACCGGGGAGCTGTTTTTT.

This clone was observed a few times. The CDR3: CASSLNWDEQFF. In nucleotides, the CDR3 is TGTGCCAGCAGTTTAAATTGGGATGAGCAGTTCTTC. V gene TRBV28 combines with J gene TRBJ2-1, with D unresolved. Germline V CDR1 and CDR2: MDHEN, SYDVKM. The CDR3 has 12 amino acids. V dropped 2 bases and J dropped 8 bases, with 7 bases sitting between them.

This clone was seen at least ten times. This chain joins TRBV12-3 or TRBV12-4 and TRBJ2-1, with a weak D call TRBD2 (6 bases). CDR3 length: 14 residues. Trimming stripped 3 bases from V and 5 bases from J, with 11 bases between. The CDR3: CASSFSGGNNEQFF. The CDR3 DNA reads TGTGCCAGCAGTTTTTCTGGCGGGAACAATGAGCAGTTCTTC.

This clone has just a few counts. The chain employs TRBV6-4 and TRBJ2-6, with D hard to call. Germline V lookup: CDR1 MRHNA, CDR2 SNTAGT. V lost 2 bases, J lost 0 bases, and 2 bases lay in between. The CDR3 runs 14 residues. The CDR3 sequence is CASSDDSGANVLTF. In DNA form, the CDR3 reads TGTGCCAGCAGTGACGACTCTGGGGCCAACGTCCTGACTTTC.

This clone was seen many times. CDR3 in DNA: TGTGCCAGCAGCCAATCACCGGGACTACCGACCCAGTACTTC. This gives the protein CASSQSPGLPTQYF. The chain has TRBV3-1 and TRBJ2-5, with TRBD2 matching over 7 bases. CDR3 length: 14 amino acids. V trimming: 2 bases; J trimming: 7 bases; junction bases outside the gene matches: 7. CDR1 and CDR2 (germline): LGHDT, YNNKEL (reference sequence).

The J gene is TRBJ1-6, the V gene TRBV6-1, with 7 bases aligning to TRBD1. The CDR3 runs to 15 residues. Trimming removed 7 bases from V and 10 bases from J; junction bases left unmatched: 13. Germline values: CDR1 MNHNS, CDR2 SASEGT. Here the CDR3 reads CASISGRGIGSPLHF. The CDR3 DNA sequence: TGTGCCAGCATTTCAGGCAGGGGGATTGGATCACCCCTCCACTTT.

This clone was detected many times. This chain connects TRBV13 to TRBJ2-5; D is unclear. In germline, CDR1 is PRHDT, CDR2 FYEKMQ (reference sequence). V lost 0 bases and J lost 1, with 9 bases in between. This CDR3 contains 15 residues. CDR3 nucleotides: TGTGCCAGCAGCTTAGGGTCTGGCAGCCAAGAGACCCAGTACTTC. Protein: CASSLGSGSQETQYF.

The rearrangement joins TRBV6-1 to TRBJ1-2; 7 bases match TRBD1. The trim removed 5 bases at V and 8 bases at J, leaving 8 bases unmatched. Germline loops: CDR1 MNHNS, CDR2 SASEGT. The CDR3 runs to 13 residues. The CDR3 region is CASSTTGSPGYTF. The CDR3 nucleotides are TGTGCCAGCAGTACGACAGGGTCGCCGGGCTACACCTTC.

This clone was counted at least ten times. The gene calls are TRBV29-1 and TRBJ2-7; maybe TRBD1 (6 bases). The V end lost 4 bases, the J end lost 3 bases, and 10 bases lay between the germline ends. CDR1 and CDR2 (germline): SQVTM, ANQGSEA. This CDR3 contains 12 residues. The CDR3 nucleotides read TGCAGCGTTGGTTGGGACAACTACGAGCAGTACTTC. Amino acid sequence: CSVGWDNYEQYF.